What follows are 26 T cell receptor beta chains derived from one specimen sequenced in a study of PD-1 blockade in classical Hodgkin lymphoma. This table comes from immunoSEQ multiplex PCR, and its TCRdb copy is limited to in-frame clones, with some not included. In the table there are about 21,000 clones, under 85% of which are singletons. The sample's time point: newly diagnosed, previously untreated cHL patient sample. Isolation of CD4+ T cells from thawed PBMCs was performed by magnetic negative selection. Sequences were obtained from CD4+ T cells from blood. These receptors came from a human donor with classical Hodgkin lymphoma.

The CDR3 loop is CASIAARTLSSYEQYF. CDR3 DNA sequence: TGTGCCAGCATAGCGGCCAGGACATTAAGCTCCTACGAGCAGTACTTC. The chain combines TRBV28 with TRBJ2-7, with a tentative D call TRBD2 (6 bases). CDR3 length: 16 residues. Trimming removed 7 bases at V and 0 bases at J, with 19 bases between. Germline CDR1 MDHEN, CDR2 SYDVKM. Together with reference TRBV28 and TRBJ2-7, the CDR3 gives the full variable domain: DVKVTQSSRYLVKRTGEKVFLECVQDMDHENMFWYRQDPGLGLRLIYFSYDVKMKEKGDIPEGYSVSREKKERFSLILESASTNQTSMYLCASIAARTLSSYEQYFGPGTRLTVT.

The V and J genes are TRBV11-2 and TRBJ1-2; D remains ambiguous. Deletions cut 5 bases from V and 6 bases from J, with 10 bases between. This CDR3 has 12 amino acids. The germline V gene has CDR1 SGHAT and CDR2 FQNNGV. Here the CDR3 reads CASSLGRDGYTF. The CDR3 region has the DNA TGTGCCAGCAGCCTAGGGAGAGATGGCTACACCTTC.

This chain connects TRBV5-1 to TRBJ2-3; D might be TRBD1 (6 bases). The CDR3 sequence is 17 residues long. Per the germline V gene, CDR1 is SGHRS and CDR2 is YFSETQ. V lost 4 bases, J lost 2 bases, and 20 bases lay in between. This CDR3 is CASSRPTGTTFTDTQYF. DNA of the CDR3: TGCGCCAGCAGCCGTCCGACCGGGACAACTTTCACAGATACGCAGTATTTT.

CDR3 residues: CASSLDRLGEQFF. The DNA for the CDR3 is TGTGCCAGCAGCTTAGATCGCCTCGGTGAGCAGTTCTTC. This chain joins TRBV11-3 and TRBJ2-1; D is unresolved. The CDR3 totals 13 residues. The ends were cut back, 0 bases at V and 9 bases at J, with 9 bases in the middle. The V gene's germline CDR1 is SGHNT and CDR2 YENEEA.

The V call is TRBV7-9, the J call TRBJ2-7; the match to TRBD1 covers 7 bases. CDR1 is SEHNR, CDR2 FQNEAQ, per germline (reference sequence). CDR3 length: 13 amino acids. Trimming at V came to 5 bases and at J to 3 bases, leaving 4 bases not matched to a gene. CDR3: CASSTGQFYEQYF. The CDR3 DNA follows: TGTGCCAGCAGCACGGGACAGTTCTACGAGCAGTACTTC.

In its sample, this clone was seen a few times. This rearrangement joins TRBV29-1 to TRBJ2-1; TRBD1 agrees at 10 bases. Germline trimming cut 6 bases from V and 8 bases from J; bases unmatched to any gene: 10. There are 14 residues in the CDR3. Germline values: CDR1 SQVTM, CDR2 ANQGSEA. CDR3: CSVVPGQGYHEQFF. In nucleotides, the CDR3 is TGCAGCGTAGTTCCGGGACAGGGGTACCATGAGCAGTTCTTC.

The CDR3 protein is CASSTGFYTYEQYF. CDR3 coding DNA: TGTGCCAGCAGTACAGGGTTTTATACCTACGAGCAGTACTTC. J is TRBJ2-7 and V is TRBV6-1, with D possibly TRBD1 on 6 matching bases. Trimming left V 5 bases short and J 2 bases short, with 13 bases between. This CDR3 comprises 14 residues. The germline CDR1 and CDR2 sequences are MNHNS and SASEGT.

The V gene is TRBV5-6, the J gene TRBJ1-1; TRBD1 might be the D (6 bases). Germline V gene sequence: CDR1 SGHDT, CDR2 YYEEEE. This CDR3 contains 15 residues. V dropped 4 bases and J dropped 0 bases, with 13 bases sitting between them. CDR3 loop: CASSPPGTLNTEAFF. CDR3 sequence (DNA): TGTGCCAGCAGCCCACCCGGGACACTGAACACTGAAGCTTTCTTT.

V gene TRBV19 combines with J gene TRBJ1-3; D is unresolved. V lost 3 bases and J lost 0, with 12 bases in between. Germline V gives CDR1 LNHDA, CDR2 SQIVND (reference sequence). CDR3 length: 16 amino acids. In DNA, the CDR3 is TGTGCCAGTAGTATCTTCGGCGCTCCCTCTGGAAACACCATATATTTT. Protein: CASSIFGAPSGNTIYF.

The CDR3 DNA reads as TGTGCCAGCAGTTTTGGGGAAACATCTGGAAACACCATATATTTT. Translated, it gives CASSFGETSGNTIYF. The V call is TRBV6-5, the J call TRBJ1-3; D is unresolved. This CDR3 spans 15 amino acids. V lost 4 bases and J 1 base, leaving 11 bases between the germline ends. In germline, CDR1 is MNHEY, CDR2 SVGAGI.

The chain joins TRBV19 to TRBJ2-2; 7 positions match TRBD1. After removal of 5 bases from V and 0 bases from J, the junction contained 9 bases not matched to a gene. CDR1 LNHDA and CDR2 SQIVND come from the germline V gene (reference sequence). The CDR3 loop spans 17 amino acids. The CDR3 DNA sequence: TGTGCCAGTAGTCAAGAACAGGGGCGAGCGAACACCGGGGAGCTGTTTTTT. It is translated as CASSQEQGRANTGELFF.

The rearrangement joins TRBV28 to TRBJ2-2, with TRBD1 as a possible D gene (6 bases). CDR1 and CDR2 (germline): MDHEN, SYDVKM. The CDR3 contains 14 residues. Trimming took off 6 bases at V and 4 bases at J, with 12 bases between the two ends. The CDR3: CASRRQGSTGELFF. Here the CDR3 DNA reads TGTGCCAGCAGGAGGCAGGGGAGCACCGGGGAGCTGTTTTTT.

CDR3 bases: TGCGCCAGCAGTGAGTCGAGCAAGCAGTTCTTC. Its translation: CASSESSKQFF. The chain recombines TRBV10-2 with TRBJ2-1, with no clear D. The ends were cut back, 0 bases at V and 11 bases at J, with 5 bases in the middle. This CDR3 is built from 11 residues. The germline V gene has CDR1 WSHSY and CDR2 SAAADI.

The chain uses TRBV19 and TRBJ2-7; no clear D gene. This CDR3 has 13 amino acids. The germline V and J ends were trimmed by 1 base and 4 bases, with 8 bases remaining between them. Germline CDR1 reads LNHDA; CDR2 reads SQIVND (reference sequence). The CDR3 region is CASSIAEGYEQYF. The CDR3 bases are TGTGCCAGTAGTATAGCTGAAGGGTACGAGCAGTACTTC.

The rearrangement links TRBV7-8 to TRBJ2-5; 9 bases are shared with TRBD2. Germline V lookup: CDR1 SGHVS, CDR2 FQNEAQ. The CDR3 runs to 17 residues. Trimming took 1 base from V and 5 from J; bases not matched to a gene: 11. As DNA, the CDR3 is TGTGCCAGCAGCTTAGGGGTCAGGACTAGCGCGTCGGAGACCCAGTACTTC. As protein: CASSLGVRTSASETQYF.

The chain links TRBV20-1 to TRBJ2-1, with 7 bases aligning to TRBD2. Germline V gene lookup returns CDR1 DFQATT and CDR2 SNEGSKA (reference sequence). The junction had 2 bases not matched to a gene; V was cut back by 3 bases and J by 9 bases. The CDR3 has 11 residues. The CDR3 spells CSASSGREQFF. As DNA, the CDR3 is TGCAGTGCTAGTAGCGGGCGTGAGCAGTTCTTC.

There are a few counts of this clone. The chain employs TRBV5-1 and TRBJ2-2, with 8 bases that match TRBD1. The V segment lost 2 bases and the J segment 5 bases; nucleotides outside the gene matches: 5. Germline V lookup: CDR1 SGHRS, CDR2 YFSETQ. The CDR3 has 15 residues. In DNA form, the CDR3 reads TGCGCCAGCAGCTTCGGACAGGGACGGACCGGGGAGCTGTTTTTT. Translated, it gives CASSFGQGRTGELFF. The full variable domain, in which reference TRBV5-1 and TRBJ2-2 provide the parts outside the CDR3, is KAGVTQTPRYLIKTRGQQVTLSCSPISGHRSVSWYQQTPGQGLQFLFEYFSETQRNKGNFPGRFSGRQFSNSRSEMNVSTLELGDSALYLCASSFGQGRTGELFFGEGSRLTVL.

This clone showed up just a few times. The CDR3 reads CASSQEVGPGYTF. The CDR3 bases are TGCGCCAGCAGCCAAGAAGTGGGGCCCGGCTACACCTTC. The J gene is TRBJ1-2, the V gene TRBV4-1, with a tentative D call TRBD1 (5 bases). V shed 0 bases and J shed 8 bases, with 10 bases lying between them. This CDR3 has 13 amino acids. Germline assignment: CDR1 MGHRA and CDR2 YSYEKL.

This chain links TRBV4-2 with TRBJ1-4; a weak D match, TRBD1 (6 bases). CDR3 length: 17 amino acids. V was trimmed by 5 bases and J by 5 bases, leaving 21 bases between them. Per the germline V gene, CDR1 is LGHNA and CDR2 is YNFKEQ. CDR3 residues: CASSYAGADKANEKLFF. The CDR3 region has the DNA TGTGCCAGCAGCTACGCGGGGGCCGACAAAGCGAATGAAAAACTGTTTTTT.

The CDR3 DNA is TGCGCCAGCAGCGCCCAGGGGACCGGGGAACTAACCAAAAACATTCAGTACTTC. Its protein is CASSAQGTGELTKNIQYF. V usage is TRBV5-1 and J usage is TRBJ2-4; a weak D match, TRBD1 (6 bases). Germline V gives CDR1 SGHRS, CDR2 YFSETQ. Trimming pared 4 bases from V and 2 bases from J, leaving 22 bases between. The CDR3 has 18 residues. Using reference TRBV5-1 and TRBJ2-4 for the parts outside the CDR3, the full variable domain is KAGVTQTPRYLIKTRGQQVTLSCSPISGHRSVSWYQQTPGQGLQFLFEYFSETQRNKGNFPGRFSGRQFSNSRSEMNVSTLELGDSALYLCASSAQGTGELTKNIQYFGAGTRLSVL.

This rearrangement joins TRBV7-6 to TRBJ2-3, with D hard to call. V lost 1 base to trimming and J lost 0 bases, with 8 bases between them. CDR1 and CDR2 from the germline V gene are SGHVS and FNYEAQ. CDR3 size: 15 residues. CDR3 bases: TGTGCCAGCAGCTTAGGGTTTCCTAGCACAGATACGCAGTATTTT. The encoded protein is CASSLGFPSTDTQYF.

This chain connects TRBV9 to TRBJ2-3; TRBD2 might be the D (6 bases). The ends were cut back, 0 bases at V and 3 bases at J, with 14 bases in the middle. CDR3 length: 16 amino acids. Germline CDR1 is SGDLS and CDR2 is YYNGEE. The CDR3 DNA sequence: TGTGCCAGCAGCGTAGTGTCCGGGAGTGGGACAGATACGCAGTATTTT. It specifies CASSVVSGSGTDTQYF.

The chain employs TRBV18 and TRBJ1-3; D ambiguous. CDR3 length: 11 amino acids. Per germline, CDR1 KGHSH and CDR2 LQKENI. Trimming shortened V by 6 bases and J by 4 bases, and 4 bases separated the two germline ends. The CDR3 loop reads CASSLGNTIYF. CDR3 nucleotide sequence: TGTGCCAGCTCCCTCGGAAACACCATATATTTT. Based on the CDR3 plus reference TRBV18 and TRBJ1-3, the full variable domain is NAGVMQNPRHLVRRRGQEARLRCSPMKGHSHVYWYRQLPEEGLKFMVYLQKENIIDESGMPKERFSAEFPKEGPSILRIQQVVRGDSAAYFCASSLGNTIYFGEGSWLTVV.

This sequence joins TRBV7-9 and TRBJ2-5; D is unclear. Germline V gives CDR1 SEHNR, CDR2 FQNEAQ (reference sequence). Trimming removed 1 base at V and 5 bases at J, with 14 bases between. The CDR3 has 15 residues. CDR3 amino acids: CASSLGDTAGETQYF. The CDR3 DNA sequence: TGTGCCAGCAGCTTAGGCGACACGGCTGGGGAGACCCAGTACTTC. Full variable domain (remainder filled in from reference TRBV7-9 and TRBJ2-5): DTGVSQNPRHKITKRGQNVTFRCDPISEHNRLYWYRQTLGQGPEFLTYFQNEAQLEKSRLLSDRFSAERPKGSFSTLEIQRTEQGDSAMYLCASSLGDTAGETQYFGPGTRLLVL.

The chain is built from TRBV28 and TRBJ2-7; D may correspond to TRBD1 or TRBD2 (5 bases each). CDR3 length: 11 amino acids. Trimming removed 6 bases at V and 5 bases at J, with 8 bases between. Looked up from germline, CDR1 is MDHEN and CDR2 is SYDVKM. The CDR3 is CASRQGDEQYF. The CDR3 coding sequence is TGTGCCAGCAGGCAGGGAGACGAGCAGTACTTC.

This clone was counted once. V and J are TRBV4-2 and TRBJ1-5, with 7 bases fitting TRBD1. With V trimmed by 3 bases and J by 5 bases, 4 bases remained unmatched. Germline assignment: CDR1 LGHNA and CDR2 YNFKEQ. This CDR3 is 14 amino acids long. This chain's CDR3 is CASSHDRVDQPQHF. For the CDR3, the DNA is TGTGCCAGCAGCCACGACAGGGTGGATCAGCCCCAGCATTTT.